The 27 T cell receptor beta chains below were found in one sample sequenced in a study of T cell responses to AZD1222 COVID-19 vaccine. The method was immunoSEQ multiplex PCR; TCRdb's version includes in-frame clones alone and lacks a portion of them. The table has around 130,000 clones, 70% to 90% seen once. The specimen was peripheral blood, collected on day 0 of AZD1222 vaccination. All receptors come from an adult in good health.

This clone was seen a handful of times. V usage is TRBV18 and J usage is TRBJ1-2; D gene unclear. Germline lookup yields CDR1 KGHSH and CDR2 LQKENI. The CDR3 has 15 amino acids. V lost 4 bases and J 0 bases, leaving 12 bases between the germline ends. The CDR3 nucleotides read TGTGCCAGCTCACGGGGAAAGAATACTAACTATGGCTACACCTTC. Encoded protein: CASSRGKNTNYGYTF.

The chain combines TRBV5-4 with TRBJ1-1, with D possibly being TRBD1 (5 bases). Looked up from germline, CDR1 is SGHNT and CDR2 is YYREEE (reference sequence). V lost 1 base to trimming and J lost 4 bases, with 11 bases between them. The CDR3 length is 14 residues. CDR3 in DNA: TGTGCCAGCAGCTTGCTGGGGGTGAGCACTGAAGCTTTCTTT. This gives the protein CASSLLGVSTEAFF.

The V and J genes are TRBV3-1 (or the pseudogene TRBV3-2) and TRBJ1-1; TRBD1 aligns across 7 bases. In germline, CDR1 is LGHDT, CDR2 YNNKEL (reference sequence). The ends lost 4 bases at V and 8 bases at J; junction bases unmatched: 4. The CDR3 loop spans 12 amino acids. The CDR3 bases are TGTGCCAGCAGCCCAAGGGACAGAGAAGCTTTCTTT. This sequence encodes CASSPRDREAFF.

The CDR3 is CASRVGAGITGELFF. CDR3 DNA sequence: TGTGCCAGTAGAGTGGGAGCGGGGATTACCGGGGAGCTGTTTTTT. V is TRBV19 and J is TRBJ2-2; 7 bases line up with TRBD2. The germline CDR1 and CDR2 sequences are LNHDA and SQIVND (reference sequence). V shed 6 bases and J 5 bases; nucleotides not matched to a gene: 9. This CDR3 is built from 15 residues.

The chain carries TRBV7-9 and TRBJ2-7; D uncertain. The germline CDR1 and CDR2 sequences are SEHNR and FQNEAQ (reference sequence). V gave up 8 bases and J gave up 4 bases, with 9 bases separating them. This CDR3 has 11 residues. The CDR3 DNA reads TGTGCCAGCGTCAGAGGTTACGAGCAGTACTTC. This encodes CASVRGYEQYF. The full variable domain, completed using reference TRBV7-9 and TRBJ2-7, is DTGVSQNPRHKITKRGQNVTFRCDPISEHNRLYWYRQTLGQGPEFLTYFQNEAQLEKSRLLSDRFSAERPKGSFSTLEIQRTEQGDSAMYLCASVRGYEQYFGPGTRLTVT.

The chain has TRBV18 and TRBJ1-4, with 7 nucleotides matching TRBD1. The CDR3 is 13 amino acids. The germline CDR1 and CDR2 sequences are KGHSH and LQKENI. J was trimmed by 8 bases and V by 9 bases; bases with no gene match: 9. The CDR3 reads CASRQGVREKLFF. DNA of the CDR3: TGTGCCAGTCGACAGGGCGTCCGCGAAAAACTGTTTTTT.

This clone was detected only once. This chain links TRBV19 with TRBJ1-5, with TRBD1 matching over 8 bases. CDR1 and CDR2 from the germline V gene are LNHDA and SQIVND (reference sequence). V shed 1 base, J shed 3 bases, and the junction held 8 bases outside the gene matches. The CDR3 is 17 amino acids. The CDR3: CASSIAPGQVNNQPQHF. CDR3 bases: TGTGCCAGTAGTATAGCTCCGGGACAGGTGAACAATCAGCCCCAGCATTTT.

Notes on this clone: In the same sample, other DNA sequences code for this CDR3. This rearrangement joins TRBV27 to TRBJ2-7, with D unresolved. CDR3 length: 12 amino acids. The germline V gene encodes CDR1 MNHEY and CDR2 SMNVEV (reference sequence). V dropped 6 bases and J dropped 1 base, with 7 bases sitting between them. The CDR3 region is CASRTGSYEQYF. The CDR3 region has the DNA TGTGCCAGCAGGACCGGATCCTACGAGCAGTACTTC.

This clone was seen only once. The junction does not match germline at one end; this may be a read error. Other DNA sequences within the sample encode an identical CDR3. The chain uses TRBV7-7 and TRBJ2-7; tentatively, D is TRBD1 (6 bases). CDR1 is SSHAT and CDR2 is FNYEAQ in the germline V gene (reference sequence). The CDR3 extends over 13 amino acids. The CDR3 DNA follows: TGTGCTAGCAGCTTAGCACAGGGAAACGAGCAGTACTTC. It yields the protein CASSLAQGNEQYF. Together with reference TRBV7-7 and TRBJ2-7, the CDR3 gives the full variable domain: GAGVSQSPRYKVTKRGQDVTLRCDPISSHATLYWYQQALGQGPEFLTYFNYEAQPDKSGLPSDRFSAERPEGSISTLTIQRTEQRDSAMYRCASSLAQGNEQYFGPGTRLTVT.

The V gene is TRBV7-2, the J gene TRBJ2-6; D perhaps matches TRBD1 (6 bases). Germline V gene data show CDR1 as SGHTA and CDR2 as FQGNSA. V dropped 6 bases and J dropped 4 bases, with 13 bases sitting between them. This CDR3 is 15 amino acids long. The CDR3 bases are TGTGCCAGCAGTCCCGGGACATCCGGGGCCAACGTCCTGACTTTC. This sequence encodes CASSPGTSGANVLTF.

CDR3 bases: TGTGCCAGCAGATTCCCCTCTGGAAACACCATATATTTT. Translation gives CASRFPSGNTIYF. The chain is built from TRBV7-2 and TRBJ1-3; the D is unclear. V was cut by 6 bases and J by 0 bases, with 6 bases left in between. The CDR3 loop spans 13 amino acids. Germline V CDR1 and CDR2: SGHTA, FQGNSA.

The chain is built from TRBV9 and TRBJ2-2, with D possibly being TRBD2 (5 bases). V was pared by 0 bases and J by 5 bases, with 8 bases between. CDR1 and CDR2 from the germline V gene are SGDLS and YYNGEE. The CDR3 consists of 14 residues. CDR3 sequence reads: CASSVARLTGELFF. The DNA for the CDR3 is TGTGCCAGCAGCGTAGCCCGACTAACCGGGGAGCTGTTTTTT.

The chain has TRBV5-8 and TRBJ2-1, with TRBD1 identical over 11 bases. The germline V gene has CDR1 SGHTS and CDR2 YDEGEE. This CDR3 contains 16 residues. The V and J ends lost 1 base and 7 bases, in that order; junction bases with no gene match: 7. The CDR3 here is CASSLIGQGASNEQFF. For the CDR3, the DNA is TGTGCCAGCAGCTTGATCGGACAGGGGGCGTCAAATGAGCAGTTCTTC.

The chain is built from TRBV2 and TRBJ1-4; D is unclear. The V gene's germline CDR1 is SNHLY and CDR2 FYNNEI. This CDR3 has 14 residues. With 2 bases removed from V and 4 bases from J, the gap between germline ends came to 8 bases. The CDR3 DNA reads TGTGCCAGCAGTGAAAGGTCCTTTAATGAAAAACTGTTTTTT. It is translated as CASSERSFNEKLFF.

In this sample, this clone turned up a few times. The chain joins TRBV10-3 to TRBJ2-1; 11 bases map to TRBD2. The CDR3 is 15 residues long. J was trimmed by 5 bases and V by 6 bases; bases with no gene match: 6. Germline V gives CDR1 ENHRY, CDR2 SYGVKD. The CDR3 region is CAIRVAGGKNNEQFF. CDR3 in DNA: TGTGCCATCAGGGTAGCGGGGGGGAAGAACAATGAGCAGTTCTTC.

This chain joins TRBV6-2 or TRBV6-3 and TRBJ1-1; a weak D match, TRBD1 (5 bases). Deletions cut 2 bases from V and 7 bases from J, with 11 bases between. This CDR3 is built from 13 residues. CDR1 is MNHEY, CDR2 SVGEGT, per germline. The CDR3 coding sequence is TGTGCCAGCAGTTACGGGGGAATGAGTGAAGCTTTCTTT. This translates into CASSYGGMSEAFF.

This chain connects TRBV28 to TRBJ1-4, with a tentative D call TRBD1 (6 bases). Deletions cut 6 bases from V and 8 bases from J, with 13 bases between. This CDR3 is built from 13 residues. From germline, CDR1 is MDHEN and CDR2 SYDVKM. CDR3 sequence reads: CASSMGQGEKLFF. For the CDR3, the DNA is TGTGCCAGCAGCATGGGCCAGGGGGAAAAACTGTTTTTT. The full variable domain, in which reference TRBV28 and TRBJ1-4 provide the parts outside the CDR3, is DVKVTQSSRYLVKRTGEKVFLECVQDMDHENMFWYRQDPGLGLRLIYFSYDVKMKEKGDIPEGYSVSREKKERFSLILESASTNQTSMYLCASSMGQGEKLFFGSGTQLSVL.

This clone was detected once. The chain employs TRBV27 and TRBJ1-4, with no clear D. The CDR3 has 17 amino acids. The germline gives CDR1 MNHEY, CDR2 SMNVEV (reference sequence). V lost 0 bases and J lost 7, with 18 bases in between. This chain's CDR3 is CASSLSPPGSVREKLFF. CDR3 nucleotide sequence: TGTGCCAGCAGTTTATCTCCCCCCGGTTCGGTACGTGAAAAACTGTTTTTT.

The chain links TRBV29-1 to TRBJ2-2, with a tentative D call TRBD2 (6 bases). Germline V gene data show CDR1 as SQVTM and CDR2 as ANQGSEA. The CDR3 has 17 amino acids. Trimming cost V 6 bases and J 0 bases, with 20 bases left between them. The CDR3, as DNA: TGCAGCGTCGGAAGTCACGGGCCGGGGGCGAACACCGGGGAGCTGTTTTTT. Translating it yields CSVGSHGPGANTGELFF.

This chain connects TRBV24-1 to TRBJ2-1; D call uncertain. Germline V CDR1 and CDR2: KGHDR, SFDVKD. The CDR3 consists of 13 residues. The germline V and J ends were trimmed by 5 bases and 12 bases, with 16 bases remaining between them. The CDR3 spells CATSARGEERQFF. The CDR3 bases are TGTGCCACCAGTGCCAGAGGAGAGGAAAGGCAGTTCTTC.

The chain carries TRBV12-5 and TRBJ1-6, with a weak D call TRBD1 (5 bases). Deletions cut 6 bases from V and 9 bases from J, with 15 bases between. Germline V CDR1 and CDR2: LGHNT, FRNRAP. The CDR3 runs 14 residues. The CDR3 here is CASGPDSPLSPLHF. CDR3 coding DNA: TGTGCTAGTGGCCCCGACAGCCCCCTTTCACCCCTCCACTTT.

The CDR3 DNA follows: TGTGCCAGCGCCCCCGGGGGCGGGTATCAGCCCCAGCATTTT. Translating gives CASAPGGGYQPQHF. This chain uses TRBV6-6 with TRBJ1-5; maybe TRBD1 (6 bases). CDR1 is MNHNY and CDR2 is SVGAGI in the germline V gene (reference sequence). Trimming took 8 bases from V and 5 from J, leaving 16 bases between them. CDR3 length equals 14 residues.

The chain employs TRBV11-3 and TRBJ1-3; perhaps TRBD1 as D (6 bases). Germline assignment: CDR1 SGHNT and CDR2 YENEEA. V gave up 5 bases and J gave up 2 bases, with 13 bases separating them. The CDR3 has 15 residues. CDR3 in DNA: TGTGCCAGCAGCGACCTACAGGGAGCTGGAAACACCATATATTTT. It yields the protein CASSDLQGAGNTIYF. Supplemented by reference TRBV11-3 and TRBJ1-3, the full variable domain reads EAGVVQSPRYKIIEKKQPVAFWCNPISGHNTLYWYLQNLGQGPELLIRYENEEAVDDSQLPKDRFSAERLKGVDSTLKIQPAELGDSAVYLCASSDLQGAGNTIYFGEGSWLTVV.

The chain has TRBV6-2 or TRBV6-3 and TRBJ2-7, with TRBD2 matching over 11 bases. Looked up from germline, CDR1 is MNHEY and CDR2 is SVGEGT. V shed 2 bases and J 0 bases; nucleotides not matched to a gene: 9. This CDR3 contains 18 residues. The CDR3 is CASSYPSSGGTISYEQYF. The CDR3 region has the DNA TGTGCCAGCAGTTACCCCTCTAGCGGGGGGACTATCTCCTACGAGCAGTACTTC.

V and J are TRBV30 and TRBJ1-2, with TRBD1 as a possible D gene (5 bases). Per germline, CDR1 GTSNPN and CDR2 SVGIG (reference sequence). V dropped 5 bases and J dropped 2 bases, with 12 bases sitting between them. The CDR3 has 13 amino acids. Here the CDR3 DNA reads TGTGCCTGGGAGGGAGAGGGGAACTATGGCTACACCTTC. Encoded protein: CAWEGEGNYGYTF.

This chain uses TRBV5-1 with TRBJ2-5, with 9 bases that match TRBD1. There are 14 residues in the CDR3. Germline V gene sequence: CDR1 SGHRS, CDR2 YFSETQ. After removal of 4 bases from V and 8 bases from J, the junction contained 9 bases not matched to a gene. The CDR3 is CASSPRDRVSTQYF. As DNA, the CDR3 is TGCGCCAGCAGCCCACGGGACAGGGTGTCTACCCAGTACTTC.

The table lists this clone with a few counts. The chain joins TRBV11-2 to TRBJ1-4, with 10 bases fitting TRBD1. Germline lookup yields CDR1 SGHAT and CDR2 FQNNGV. With V trimmed by 5 bases and J by 8 bases, 5 bases remained unmatched. The length of the CDR3 is 14 residues. The CDR3: CASSPGTGVEKLFF. The CDR3 nucleotides read TGTGCCAGCAGCCCCGGGACAGGGGTCGAAAAACTGTTTTTT. The whole variable domain, filled in from reference TRBV11-2 and TRBJ1-4, reads EAGVAQSPRYKIIEKRQSVAFWCNPISGHATLYWYQQILGQGPKLLIQFQNNGVVDDSQLPKDRFSAERLKGVDSTLKIQPAKLEDSAVYLCASSPGTGVEKLFFGSGTQLSVL.